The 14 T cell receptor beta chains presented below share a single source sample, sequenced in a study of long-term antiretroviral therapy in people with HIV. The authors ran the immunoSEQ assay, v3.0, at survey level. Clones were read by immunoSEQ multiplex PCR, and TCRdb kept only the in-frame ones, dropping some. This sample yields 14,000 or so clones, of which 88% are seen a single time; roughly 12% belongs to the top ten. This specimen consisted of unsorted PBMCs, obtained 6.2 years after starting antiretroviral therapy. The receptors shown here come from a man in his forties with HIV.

CDR3 protein: CASSLSREGYEQYF. In nucleotides, the CDR3 is TGTGCCAGCAGCTTATCGCGGGAGGGGTACGAGCAGTACTTC. V and J are TRBV7-2 and TRBJ2-7; 9 positions agree with TRBD2. The CDR3 spans 14 residues. V lost 2 bases to trimming and J lost 4 bases; unmatched junction nucleotides: 3. Germline lookup yields CDR1 SGHTA and CDR2 FQGNSA.

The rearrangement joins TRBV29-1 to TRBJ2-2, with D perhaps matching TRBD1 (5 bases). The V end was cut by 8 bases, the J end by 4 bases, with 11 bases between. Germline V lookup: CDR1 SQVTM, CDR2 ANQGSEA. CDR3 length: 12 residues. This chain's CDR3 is CSIQGGTGELFF. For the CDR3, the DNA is TGCAGCATCCAGGGTGGCACCGGGGAGCTGTTTTTT.

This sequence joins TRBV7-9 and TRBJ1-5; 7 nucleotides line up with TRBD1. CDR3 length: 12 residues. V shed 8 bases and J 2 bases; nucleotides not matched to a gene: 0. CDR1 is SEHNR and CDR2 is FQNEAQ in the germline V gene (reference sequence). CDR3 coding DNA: TGTGCCAGCGGGACAGGCAATCAGCCCCAGCATTTT. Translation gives CASGTGNQPQHF.

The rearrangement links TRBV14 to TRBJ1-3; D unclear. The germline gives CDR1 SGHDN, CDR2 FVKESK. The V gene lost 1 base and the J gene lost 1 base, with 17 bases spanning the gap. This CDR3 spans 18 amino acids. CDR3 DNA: TGTGCCAGCAGCCAAGTTGGCGGGTTGCCGGGGTCTGGAAACACCATATATTTT. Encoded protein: CASSQVGGLPGSGNTIYF.

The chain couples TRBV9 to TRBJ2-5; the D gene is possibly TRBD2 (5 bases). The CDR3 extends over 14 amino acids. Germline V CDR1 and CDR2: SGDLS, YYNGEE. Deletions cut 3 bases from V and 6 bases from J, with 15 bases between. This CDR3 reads CASSGPGEVKTQYF. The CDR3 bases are TGTGCCAGCAGCGGCCCCGGGGAAGTGAAGACCCAGTACTTC.

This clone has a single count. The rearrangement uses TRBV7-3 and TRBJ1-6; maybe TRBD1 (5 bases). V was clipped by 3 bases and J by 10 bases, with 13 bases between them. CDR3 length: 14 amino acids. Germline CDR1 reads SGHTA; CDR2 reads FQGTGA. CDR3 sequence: CASSLGGLRSPLHF. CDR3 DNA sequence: TGTGCCAGCAGCTTGGGGGGGTTAAGGTCACCCCTCCACTTT.

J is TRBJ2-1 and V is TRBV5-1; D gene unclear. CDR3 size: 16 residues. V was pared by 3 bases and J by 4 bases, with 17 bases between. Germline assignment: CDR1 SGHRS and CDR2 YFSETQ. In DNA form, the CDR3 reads TGCGCCAGCAGCTACCTGGGAACCGAGAATTACAATGAGCAGTTCTTC. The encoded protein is CASSYLGTENYNEQFF.

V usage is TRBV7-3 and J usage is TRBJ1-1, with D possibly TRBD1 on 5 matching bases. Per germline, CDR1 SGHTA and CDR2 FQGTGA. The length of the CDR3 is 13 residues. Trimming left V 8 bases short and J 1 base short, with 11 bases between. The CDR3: CASGRGRNTEAFF. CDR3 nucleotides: TGTGCCAGCGGAAGGGGAAGGAACACTGAAGCTTTCTTT.

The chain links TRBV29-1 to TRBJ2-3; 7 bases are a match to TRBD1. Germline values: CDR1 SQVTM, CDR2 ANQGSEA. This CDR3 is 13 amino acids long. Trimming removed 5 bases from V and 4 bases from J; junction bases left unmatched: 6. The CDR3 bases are TGCAGCGTTCCTTCCCAGGGGGCAGATACGCAGTATTTT. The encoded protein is CSVPSQGADTQYF.

The CDR3 DNA reads TGCAGCGTTCCGGGACTAGAGATTACTAGCACAGATACGCAGTATTTT. Translating gives CSVPGLEITSTDTQYF. The V and J genes are TRBV29-1 and TRBJ2-3; 8 bases match TRBD2. Trimming cost V 5 bases and J 0 bases; bases outside gene matches: 10. The CDR3 totals 16 residues. Germline lookup yields CDR1 SQVTM and CDR2 ANQGSEA.

DNA for the CDR3: TGTGCCGTAAGTGTGACTAGCGTTTCCTACGAGCAGTACTTC. Protein: CAVSVTSVSYEQYF. This chain connects TRBV7-9 to TRBJ2-7, with TRBD2 matching 8 bases. The CDR3 length is 14 residues. Germline lookup yields CDR1 SEHNR and CDR2 FQNEAQ (reference sequence). V was pared by 11 bases and J by 1 base, with 10 bases of the junction left unmatched.

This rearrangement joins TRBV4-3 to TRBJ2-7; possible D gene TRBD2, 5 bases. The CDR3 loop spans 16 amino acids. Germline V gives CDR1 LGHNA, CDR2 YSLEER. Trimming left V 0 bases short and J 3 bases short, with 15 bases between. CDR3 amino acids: CASSQDLATGSYEQYF. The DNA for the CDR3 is TGCGCCAGCAGCCAAGATCTTGCAACGGGGAGCTACGAGCAGTACTTC.

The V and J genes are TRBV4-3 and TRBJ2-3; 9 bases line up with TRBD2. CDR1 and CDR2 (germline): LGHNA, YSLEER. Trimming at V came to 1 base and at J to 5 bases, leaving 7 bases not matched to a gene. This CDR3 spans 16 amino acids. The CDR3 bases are TGCGCCAGCAGCCAAGGGGTAGCGGGAGATCTAGATACGCAGTATTTT. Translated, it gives CASSQGVAGDLDTQYF.

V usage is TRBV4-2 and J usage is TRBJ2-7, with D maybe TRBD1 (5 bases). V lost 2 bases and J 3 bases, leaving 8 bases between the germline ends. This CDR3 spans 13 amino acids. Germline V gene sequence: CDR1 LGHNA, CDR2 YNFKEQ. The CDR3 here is CASSQKDSYEQYF. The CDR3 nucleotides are TGTGCCAGCAGCCAAAAAGACAGCTACGAGCAGTACTTC.